These T cell receptor beta chains were read from a single sample in a study of CD8 T cells in ankylosing spondylitis. In TCRdb, the 5' RACE reads were re-called with MiXCR into one record per CDR3 protein. The sample shows 250,000 or so distinct CDR3 sequences, about 20% of them seen only once. The sample was blood, either unsorted or a sorted T cell fraction (not recorded which). These receptors all stem from a male donor with ankylosing spondylitis or in good health (not recorded which). Each CDR3 is given with its conserved first and last residue. D genes are given only for firm matches. The size entry is marked missing in some rows and otherwise reads once, few, many or a size class.

many	TRBV4-1	TRBJ1-5	-	CASSQDSAGLTNQPQHF	TGCGCCAGCAGCCAAGATTCGGCAGGGCTCACGAATCAGCCCCAGCATTTT
few	TRBV5-1	TRBJ2-7	TRBD1	CASSPGQGGGYEQYF	TGCGCCAGCAGCCCGGGACAGGGGGGGGGTTACGAGCAGTACTTC
-	TRBV5-1	TRBJ2-3	-	CASSSDSSTDTQYF	TGCGCCAGCAGCTCGGACAGCAGCACAGATACGCAGTATTTT
few	TRBV6-5	TRBJ2-7	TRBD2	CASSYSRAGADPYEQYF	TGTGCCAGCAGTTACTCGAGAGCGGGAGCCGACCCCTACGAGCAGTACTTC
-	TRBV12-3/TRBV12-4	TRBJ2-7	TRBD1	CASSVDRDEQYF	TGTGCCAGCAGTGTGGACAGGGACGAGCAGTACTTC
few	TRBV6-1	TRBJ2-7	TRBD1	CASSRGQGDEQYF	TGTGCCAGCAGTAGGGGACAGGGCGACGAGCAGTACTTC
many	TRBV29-1	TRBJ2-7	-	CSVSSPGPLGDEQYF	TGCAGCGTTTCGTCCCCGGGACCTCTAGGCGACGAGCAGTACTTC
few	TRBV19	TRBJ2-1	-	CASSIDRAVDSYNEQFF	TGTGCCAGTAGTATAGATCGCGCGGTGGACTCCTACAATGAGCAGTTCTTC
-	TRBV20-1	TRBJ1-1	-	CSASVRNTEAFF	TGCAGTGCTAGTGTCCGGAACACTGAAGCTTTCTTT
-	TRBV5-1	TRBJ2-5	TRBD1	CASRKGTGTMMYQETQYF	TGCGCCAGCAGGAAAGGGACAGGGACGATGATGTACCAAGAGACCCAGTACTTC
many	TRBV15	TRBJ2-1	-	CATSRDAGPLREQFF	TGTGCCACCAGCAGAGACGCGGGACCCCTAAGGGAGCAGTTCTTC
few	TRBV10-2	TRBJ2-1	TRBD2	CASSEGLAGVWEQFF	TGCGCCAGCAGTGAGGGACTAGCGGGAGTATGGGAGCAGTTCTTC
-	TRBV12-3/TRBV12-4	TRBJ2-4	-	CASSFGGGIQYF	TGTGCCAGCAGTTTTGGGGGTGGCATTCAGTACTTC
-	TRBV7-6	TRBJ2-1	-	CASSLYGGKDEQFF	TGTGCCAGCAGCTTATATGGCGGGAAGGATGAGCAGTTCTTC
-	TRBV10-3	TRBJ2-2	TRBD2	CAISSFPGLAGDRTGELFF	TGTGCCATCAGTTCCTTCCCGGGACTAGCGGGAGATCGCACCGGGGAGCTGTTTTTT
-	TRBV20-1	TRBJ1-1	-	CSAMGDTEAFF	TGCAGTGCTATGGGGGACACTGAAGCTTTCTTT
large	TRBV27	TRBJ2-3	-	CASSLYAGVTDTQYF	TGTGCCAGCAGTTTATATGCGGGTGTCACAGATACGCAGTATTTT
-	TRBV2	TRBJ2-1	-	CASGSADSYNEQFF	TGTGCCAGCGGCTCAGCGGACTCCTACAATGAGCAGTTCTTC
-	TRBV28	TRBJ2-6	TRBD1	CASSLLGGGGANVLTF	TGTGCCAGCAGTTTATTAGGGGGCGGTGGGGCCAACGTCCTGACTTTC
many	TRBV4-3	TRBJ2-7	TRBD2	CASSQDLYELAADHYEQYF	TGCGCCAGCAGCCAAGATCTATATGAACTAGCGGCAGACCACTACGAGCAGTACTTC
-	TRBV21-1	TRBJ2-3	-	CASIGLAGTGGDTQYF	TGTGCCAGCATAGGACTAGCGGGCACGGGTGGGGATACGCAGTATTTT
many	TRBV9	TRBJ2-1	TRBD2	CASSVGGLASNNEQFF	TGTGCCAGCAGCGTAGGGGGACTAGCGTCGAACAATGAGCAGTTCTTC
few	TRBV27	TRBJ2-3	TRBD2	CASSFLAGDGDTQYF	TGTGCCAGCAGTTTCTTAGCGGGAGACGGGGATACGCAGTATTTT
once	TRBV12-3/TRBV12-4	TRBJ2-2	-	CASTAGAGGELFF	TGTGCCAGCACCGCAGGGGCCGGCGGGGAGCTGTTTTTT
few	TRBV20-1	TRBJ2-1	TRBD1	CSAIPYLTGIDEQFF	TGCAGTGCTATTCCCTACTTGACAGGGATCGATGAGCAGTTCTTC
few	TRBV11-2	TRBJ1-1	-	CASSPGPRGLMNTEAFF	TGTGCCAGCAGCCCGGGCCCGCGGGGGCTTATGAACACTGAAGCTTTCTTT
-	TRBV15	TRBJ2-1	TRBD2	CATSRDGGLAYNEQFF	TGTGCCACCAGCAGAGATGGAGGACTAGCTTACAATGAGCAGTTCTTC
-	TRBV20-1	TRBJ2-7	TRBD2	CSATGTSGPYEQYF	TGCAGTGCCACCGGGACTAGCGGCCCCTACGAGCAGTACTTC
many	TRBV6-1	TRBJ2-7	TRBD1	CASRPGQGVSYEQYF	TGTGCCAGCAGACCGGGACAGGGAGTTTCCTACGAGCAGTACTTC
many	TRBV9	TRBJ1-2	-	CASSVAVDLYGYTF	TGTGCCAGCAGCGTAGCTGTGGACCTCTATGGCTACACCTTC
many	TRBV29-1	TRBJ1-1	-	CSGRWGVEAFF	TGCAGCGGCCGTTGGGGGGTGGAAGCTTTCTTT
many	TRBV6-5	TRBJ2-1	-	CASSYSPRSLSGPINEQFF	TGTGCCAGCAGTTACTCCCCCCGTAGTCTGAGCGGGCCGATCAATGAGCAGTTCTTC
-	TRBV29-1	TRBJ2-1	TRBD2	CSVEPSGSFGEQFF	TGCAGCGTTGAGCCTAGCGGGAGTTTTGGGGAGCAGTTCTTC